This is a list of T cell receptor beta chains from one sample in a study of T cells after posttransplantation cyclophosphamide. Only in-frame clones appear in the TCRdb table, and some are missing; sequencing was by immunoSEQ multiplex PCR. Altogether 50,000 to 60,000 clones are present, 94% being singletons, with the ten largest covering about 3%. The sample consisted of PBMCs. The receptors derive from a woman aged 25 to 39 in good health and a related stem cell transplant donor. Both conserved end residues are part of each CDR3. A D gene is named only where the DNA matches it firmly. Rows give clone size only sometimes, using once, few, many, or a class for an expanded clone.

D	size	V	J	DNA	CDR3
NA	NA	TRBV29-1	TRBJ2-7	TGCAGCGTTGCCCTATCACCCTCCTACGAGCAGTACTTC	CSVALSPSYEQYF
TRBD1	once	TRBV19	TRBJ2-6	TGTGCCAGTAATGACCCGGGACAGGGAACCCCTGGGGCCAACGTCCTGACTTTC	CASNDPGQGTPGANVLTF
NA	once	TRBV7-8	TRBJ2-1	TGTGCCAGCAGCGGGTCGGCAGGCAATGGGAGGGAGCAGTTCTTC	CASSGSAGNGREQFF
TRBD1	NA	TRBV19	TRBJ1-1	TGTGCCAGCAGCGACAGGGGGCAAACTGAAGCTTTCTTT	CASSDRGQTEAFF
TRBD1	NA	TRBV6-1	TRBJ1-3	TGTGCCAGCAGACCGGACAGGGAGGGTGGAAACACCATATATTTT	CASRPDREGGNTIYF
NA	NA	TRBV9	TRBJ2-3	TGTGCCAGCAGCGTAGCTATGGGCAGGGGACGTACAGATACGCAGTATTTT	CASSVAMGRGRTDTQYF
TRBD1	NA	TRBV7-2	TRBJ2-5	TGTGCCAGCAGCCCCGGGACAGGGCAAGAGACCCAGTACTTC	CASSPGTGQETQYF
TRBD1	NA	TRBV11-2	TRBJ2-1	TGTGCCAGCAGCTCGACAGGGGTTGTCAATGAGCAGTTCTTC	CASSSTGVVNEQFF
NA	NA	TRBV5-6	TRBJ1-6	TGTGCCAGCAGTGGGGGCGTCGCAGCCTTCAGCTCCTATAATTCACCCCTCCACTTT	CASSGGVAAFSSYNSPLHF
TRBD2	NA	TRBV6-5	TRBJ2-5	TGTGCCAGCAGTACCGGGACTAGCCGCGAGACCCAGTACTTC	CASSTGTSRETQYF
TRBD1	NA	TRBV6-6	TRBJ1-2	TGTGCCAGCAGTTACGACTCTCCGGGACAGGGCTATGGCTACACCTTC	CASSYDSPGQGYGYTF
TRBD1	once	TRBV2	TRBJ1-6	TGTGCCAGCAGTCGGGACAGGGGAAATTCACCCCTCCACTTT	CASSRDRGNSPLHF
NA	NA	TRBV5-1	TRBJ2-5	TGCGCCAGCAGCTTGGGCCAGGTGAAGGAGACCCAGTACTTC	CASSLGQVKETQYF
NA	NA	TRBV19	TRBJ1-5	TGTGCCAGTAGTATGCAGGGGTCCGGCGAGCAGCCCCAGCATTTT	CASSMQGSGEQPQHF
NA	NA	TRBV7-3	TRBJ2-1	TGTGCCAGCAGCTTAGGACTTTACAATGAGCAGTTCTTC	CASSLGLYNEQFF
NA	NA	TRBV19	TRBJ2-2	TGTGCCAGTACCCCAGGCCCCTTCGACAGCAGGGGATATCGGGGCGGGGAGCTGTTTTTT	CASTPGPFDSRGYRGGELFF
NA	NA	TRBV6-6	TRBJ1-2	TGTGCCAGCAGGACACAAAACCTCGGCTATGGCTACACCTTC	CASRTQNLGYGYTF
NA	NA	TRBV6-6	TRBJ2-7	TGTGCCAGCAGTTACCCCCCCCGGGGGACGTACTTC	CASSYPPRGTYF
NA	few	TRBV4-1	TRBJ1-5	TGCGCCAGCAGCCGCAGGGAAGCTCAGCCCCAGCATTTT	CASSRREAQPQHF
NA	NA	TRBV12-5	TRBJ2-2	TGTGCTAGTGGTTTGTCCCATAAGGACTCGGCGAACACCGGGGAGCTGTTTTTT	CASGLSHKDSANTGELFF
NA	NA	TRBV2	TRBJ1-2	TGTGCCAGCAGTCTGACGGGAAACTATGGCTACACCTTC	CASSLTGNYGYTF
NA	NA	TRBV12-2	TRBJ1-5	TGTGCAAGTCGTCTAAAATACAGGGATCGAAGCAATCAGCCCCAGCATTTT	CASRLKYRDRSNQPQHF
TRBD1	NA	TRBV2	TRBJ1-6	TGTGCCAGCAGGGACAGGGAATATTCACCCCTCCACTTT	CASRDREYSPLHF
NA	NA	TRBV6-1	TRBJ2-2	TGTGCCAGCAAACCGGGGATGAACACCGGGGAGCTGTTTTTT	CASKPGMNTGELFF
NA	NA	TRBV5-4	TRBJ2-5	TGTGCCAGCAGCTTGGGCTCGGGAAACCAAGAGACCCAGTACTTC	CASSLGSGNQETQYF
NA	NA	TRBV11-2	TRBJ2-1	TGTGCCAGCAGCTTAGGGACTCCCGACAATGAGCAGTTCTTC	CASSLGTPDNEQFF
TRBD2	NA	TRBV28	TRBJ2-5	TGTGCCAGCAGTTTATATAGCGGGGAGGACCAAGAGACCCAGTACTTC	CASSLYSGEDQETQYF
NA	NA	TRBV12-5	TRBJ2-4	TGTGCTAGTGGTCCCGGGAACATTCAGTACTTC	CASGPGNIQYF
NA	NA	TRBV10-3	TRBJ2-5	TGTGCCGCCGGGGGGAGCAGGGGGCTCGGGGAGCAGTACTTC	CAAGGSRGLGEQYF
TRBD1	NA	TRBV5-1	TRBJ1-2	TGCGCCAGCAGCTCCCGGACAGGGTCCGAGAGCTATGGCTACACCTTC	CASSSRTGSESYGYTF
TRBD1	NA	TRBV12-5	TRBJ1-1	TGTGCTAGTGGTTTGTCAGGGGGGACAGGCGAAGCTTTCTTT	CASGLSGGTGEAFF
TRBD1	few	TRBV7-9	TRBJ2-2	TGTGCCAGCAACTCTCCGCGTGCTAATACACAGGGGTCCACCGGGGAGCTGTTTTTT	CASNSPRANTQGSTGELFF
TRBD1	NA	TRBV9	TRBJ1-1	TGTGCCAGCAGCCTAAGACCCGGGACAGGGGGTGTGAACACTGAAGCTTTCTTT	CASSLRPGTGGVNTEAFF
TRBD1	few	TRBV15	TRBJ2-7	TGTGCCACCAGCCGACGACAGGGCCATCCCTACGAGCAGTACTTC	CATSRRQGHPYEQYF
NA	few	TRBV30	TRBJ1-1	TGTGCCTGGAGTGGGGAGGGAGAAGCTTTCTTT	CAWSGEGEAFF
TRBD2	NA	TRBV27	TRBJ2-3	TGTGCCAGCAGTTTATATCGGGGGGGCGGGGATACGCAGTATTTT	CASSLYRGGGDTQYF
TRBD2	NA	TRBV2	TRBJ2-1	TGTGCCAGCAAAGACCCGGGGGGGCCATACAATGAGCAGTTCTTC	CASKDPGGPYNEQFF